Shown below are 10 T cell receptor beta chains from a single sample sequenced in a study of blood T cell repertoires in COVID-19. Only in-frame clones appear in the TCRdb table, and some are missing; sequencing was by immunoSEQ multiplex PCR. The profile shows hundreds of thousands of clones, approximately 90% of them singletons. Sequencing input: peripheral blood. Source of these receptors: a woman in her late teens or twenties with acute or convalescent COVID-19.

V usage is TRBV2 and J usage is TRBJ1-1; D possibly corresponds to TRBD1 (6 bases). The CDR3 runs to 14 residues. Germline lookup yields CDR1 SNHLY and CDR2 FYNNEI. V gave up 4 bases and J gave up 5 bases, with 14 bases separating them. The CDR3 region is CASSGDTQRTEAFF. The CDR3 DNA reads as TGTGCCAGCAGTGGGGACACGCAGAGGACTGAAGCTTTCTTT.

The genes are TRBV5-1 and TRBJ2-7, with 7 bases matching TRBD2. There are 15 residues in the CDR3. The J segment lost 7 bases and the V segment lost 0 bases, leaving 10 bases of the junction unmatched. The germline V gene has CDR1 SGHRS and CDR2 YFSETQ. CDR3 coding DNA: TGCGCCAGCAGCTTGGCCGACCGGGGGGTGATAGAGCAGTACTTC. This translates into CASSLADRGVIEQYF.

CDR3 residues: CASSLGGQGGPLGPYEQYF. The CDR3 DNA reads as TGTGCCAGCAGCCTGGGGGGACAGGGAGGCCCCTTAGGACCCTACGAGCAGTACTTC. The V call is TRBV3-1 (or the pseudogene TRBV3-2), the J call TRBJ2-7; 9 nucleotides line up with TRBD1. V gave up 4 bases and J gave up 2 bases; unmatched junction bases: 18. CDR3 size: 19 residues. Germline V gene data show CDR1 as LGHDT and CDR2 as YNNKEL (reference sequence).

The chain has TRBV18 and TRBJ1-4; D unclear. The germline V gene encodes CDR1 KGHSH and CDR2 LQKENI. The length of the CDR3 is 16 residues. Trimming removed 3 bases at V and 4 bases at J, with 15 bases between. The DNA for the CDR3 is TGTGCCAGCTCACCTTCTCAGAGACTCGATAATGAAAAACTGTTTTTT. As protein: CASSPSQRLDNEKLFF.

Written as DNA, the CDR3 is TGTGCCAGCAGCTTAGCAAGGGACAGACGTAACTATGGCTACACCTTC. Protein sequence: CASSLARDRRNYGYTF. The chain employs TRBV7-2 and TRBJ1-2; 7 bases match TRBD1. The germline CDR1 and CDR2 sequences are SGHTA and FQGNSA. After removal of 0 bases from V and 1 base from J, the junction contained 5 bases not matched to a gene. This CDR3 has 16 amino acids.

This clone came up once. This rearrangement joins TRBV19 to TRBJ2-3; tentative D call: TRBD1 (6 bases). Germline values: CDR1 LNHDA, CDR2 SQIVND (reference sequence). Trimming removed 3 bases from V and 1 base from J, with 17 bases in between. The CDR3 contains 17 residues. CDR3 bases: TGTGCCAGTAGTATTTCCACAGGGTATCTGGGCACAGATACGCAGTATTTT. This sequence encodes CASSISTGYLGTDTQYF.

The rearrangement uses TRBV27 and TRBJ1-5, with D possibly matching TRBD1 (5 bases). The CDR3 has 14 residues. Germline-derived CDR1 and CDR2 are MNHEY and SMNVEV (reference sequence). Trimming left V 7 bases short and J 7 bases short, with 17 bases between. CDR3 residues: CASTQFQKGQPQHF. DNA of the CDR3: TGTGCCAGCACCCAGTTCCAGAAGGGGCAGCCCCAGCATTTT.

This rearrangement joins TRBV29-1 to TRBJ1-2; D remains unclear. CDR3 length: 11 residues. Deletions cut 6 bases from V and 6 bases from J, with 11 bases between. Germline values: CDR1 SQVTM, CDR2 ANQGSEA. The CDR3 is CSVPPRDGYTF. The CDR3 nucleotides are TGCAGCGTCCCGCCTCGCGATGGCTACACCTTC.

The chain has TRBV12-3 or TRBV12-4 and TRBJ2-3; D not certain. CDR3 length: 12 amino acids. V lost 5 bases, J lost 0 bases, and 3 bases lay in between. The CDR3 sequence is CASSRSTDTQYF. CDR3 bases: TGTGCCAGCAGTCGTAGCACAGATACGCAGTATTTT.

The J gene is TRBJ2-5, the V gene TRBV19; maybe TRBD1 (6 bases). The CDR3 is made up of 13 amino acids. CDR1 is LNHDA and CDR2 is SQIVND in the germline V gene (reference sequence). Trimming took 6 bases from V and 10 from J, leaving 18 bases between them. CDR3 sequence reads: CASSPTGPPGQYF. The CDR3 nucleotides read TGTGCCAGTAGCCCCACAGGGCCACCGGGCCAGTACTTC.